Following are 24 T cell receptor beta chains from one sample sequenced in a study of blood T cell repertoires in COVID-19. The protocol was immunoSEQ multiplex PCR, while the TCRdb copy is restricted to in-frame clones and leaves out a portion. The repertoire consists of fewer than 40,000 clones, with about 88% occurring once and the leading ten covering approximately 32%. Sequencing was carried out using peripheral blood. The receptors were sampled from a man in his sixties or seventies with active COVID-19.

The V gene is TRBV9, the J gene TRBJ1-2; no reliable D call. Germline CDR1 SGDLS, CDR2 YYNGEE. V was cut by 3 bases and J by 5 bases, with 14 bases left in between. The CDR3 runs to 14 residues. CDR3 sequence (DNA): TGTGCCAGCAGCGCCCAACTGACGGGATATGGCTACACCTTC. Amino acids: CASSAQLTGYGYTF. Full variable domain (remainder filled in from reference TRBV9 and TRBJ1-2): DSGVTQTPKHLITATGQRVTLRCSPRSGDLSVYWYQQSLDQGLQFLIQYYNGEERAKGNILERFSAQQFPDLHSELNLSSLELGDSALYFCASSAQLTGYGYTFGSGTRLTVV.

This chain uses TRBV7-2 with TRBJ2-1; 11 bases are shared with TRBD2. The germline CDR1 and CDR2 sequences are SGHTA and FQGNSA. The CDR3 spans 17 residues. J was trimmed by 4 bases and V by 1 base; bases with no gene match: 6. In nucleotides, the CDR3 is TGTGCCAGCAGCTTAGACCTAGCGGGAGGATCGTACAATGAGCAGTTCTTC. Its translation is CASSLDLAGGSYNEQFF. The full variable domain, its missing parts supplied by reference TRBV7-2 and TRBJ2-1, is GAGVSQSPSNKVTEKGKDVELRCDPISGHTALYWYRQSLGQGLEFLIYFQGNSAPDKSGLPSDRFSAERTGGSVSTLTIQRTQQEDSAVYLCASSLDLAGGSYNEQFFGPGTRLTVL.

V usage is TRBV3-1 (or the pseudogene TRBV3-2) and J usage is TRBJ1-4; D gene uncertain. The germline CDR1 and CDR2 sequences are LGHDT and YNNKEL (reference sequence). The CDR3 covers 15 residues. With 3 bases removed from V and 3 bases from J, the gap between germline ends came to 11 bases. Written as DNA, the CDR3 is TGTGCCAGCAGCCACCGTCGGGAGGCTAATGAAAAACTGTTTTTT. Its protein is CASSHRREANEKLFF.

The chain employs TRBV6-1 and TRBJ2-5; the match to TRBD2 covers 15 bases. V was clipped by 4 bases and J by 2 bases; unmatched bases: 11. The CDR3 has 19 amino acids. Germline loops: CDR1 MNHNS, CDR2 SASEGT. The chain's CDR3 is CASSVPYGLAGGQQETQYF. The CDR3 DNA reads TGTGCCAGCAGTGTCCCATACGGACTAGCGGGGGGGCAACAAGAGACCCAGTACTTC.

This CDR3 reads CASSVGARDETQYF. The CDR3 DNA reads as TGTGCCAGCAGCGTAGGTGCCAGGGATGAGACCCAGTACTTC. The V gene is TRBV9, the J gene TRBJ2-5; D is perhaps TRBD1 (5 bases). Looked up from germline, CDR1 is SGDLS and CDR2 is YYNGEE. Trimming shortened V by 0 bases and J by 5 bases, and 11 bases separated the two germline ends. CDR3 length equals 14 residues. Together with reference TRBV9 and TRBJ2-5, the CDR3 gives the full variable domain: DSGVTQTPKHLITATGQRVTLRCSPRSGDLSVYWYQQSLDQGLQFLIQYYNGEERAKGNILERFSAQQFPDLHSELNLSSLELGDSALYFCASSVGARDETQYFGPGTRLLVL.

V and J are TRBV2 and TRBJ1-1, with a possible D match to TRBD1 (6 bases). There are 14 residues in the CDR3. CDR1 and CDR2 (germline): SNHLY, FYNNEI. Trimming stripped 6 bases from V and 1 base from J, with 12 bases between. CDR3 amino acids: CASRGTSKNTEAFF. The DNA for the CDR3 is TGTGCCAGCAGAGGGACATCAAAGAACACTGAAGCTTTCTTT.

The chain is built from TRBV7-9 and TRBJ2-7, with 9 bases aligning to TRBD1. The ends lost 0 bases at V and 5 bases at J; junction bases unmatched: 5. This CDR3 has 15 amino acids. In germline, CDR1 is SEHNR, CDR2 FQNEAQ (reference sequence). The CDR3 spells CASSLAIRQGDEQYF. CDR3 sequence (DNA): TGTGCCAGCAGCTTAGCGATTAGACAGGGGGACGAGCAGTACTTC.

The chain's CDR3 is CASSQDQKQGGSYEQYF. The DNA of the CDR3 is TGTGCCAGCAGCCAAGACCAGAAGCAGGGAGGGTCCTACGAGCAGTACTTC. The V gene is TRBV4-2, the J gene TRBJ2-7; 7 bases are a match to TRBD2. This CDR3 spans 17 amino acids. V was clipped by 0 bases and J by 1 base; unmatched bases: 9. Germline CDR1 reads LGHNA; CDR2 reads YNFKEQ.

The chain employs TRBV7-9 and TRBJ2-7; TRBD2 matches at 7 bases. The CDR3 runs 16 residues. The V gene's germline CDR1 is SEHNR and CDR2 FQNEAQ (reference sequence). V shed 5 bases and J 1 base; nucleotides not matched to a gene: 11. CDR3: CASSLYSSGASYEQYF. Written as DNA, the CDR3 is TGTGCCAGCAGCCTGTACTCTAGCGGTGCGTCCTACGAGCAGTACTTC.

The chain links TRBV7-2 to TRBJ2-7; a possible D gene is TRBD1 (6 bases). This CDR3 has 14 amino acids. The V end was cut by 2 bases, the J end by 6 bases, with 14 bases between. The germline V gene has CDR1 SGHTA and CDR2 FQGNSA. The DNA for the CDR3 is TGTGCCAGCAGCTTAAGGGGGTTTCGAGTCGAGCAGTACTTC. It specifies CASSLRGFRVEQYF.

CDR3 bases: TGTGCCAGCAGCTCTCCGGGACTAGAGACAGATACGCAGTATTTT. Translated, it gives CASSSPGLETDTQYF. The chain uses TRBV3-1 (or the pseudogene TRBV3-2) and TRBJ2-3; 8 positions match TRBD2. The CDR3 has 15 residues. The V segment lost 5 bases and the J segment 3 bases; nucleotides outside the gene matches: 7. Germline V gene sequence: CDR1 LGHDT, CDR2 YNNKEL (reference sequence).

The chain has TRBV6-2 or TRBV6-3 and TRBJ2-7, with D possibly being TRBD2 (7 bases). V shed 6 bases and J shed 1 base, with 16 bases lying between them. Germline CDR1 MNHEY, CDR2 SVGEGT. There are 15 residues in the CDR3. The CDR3 DNA sequence: TGTGCCAGCAGCCCGGTGGGGGGGCCTTCCTACGAGCAGTACTTC. Translation gives CASSPVGGPSYEQYF.

V and J are TRBV19 and TRBJ1-1; 7 bases match TRBD1. There are 14 residues in the CDR3. CDR1 is LNHDA and CDR2 is SQIVND in the germline V gene (reference sequence). With 7 bases clipped from V and 0 bases from J, the junction kept 5 bases outside the gene matches. As DNA, the CDR3 is TGTGCCAGTAACCCGGGACAGATGAACACTGAAGCTTTCTTT. Protein sequence: CASNPGQMNTEAFF.

This chain links TRBV4-3 with TRBJ2-7; TRBD2 matches at 7 bases. There are 14 residues in the CDR3. V was pared by 4 bases and J by 2 bases, with 5 bases of the junction left unmatched. CDR1 is LGHNA and CDR2 is YSLEER in the germline V gene. The CDR3 coding sequence is TGCGCCAGCAGCCCCTCACGGGGGGCCTACGAGCAGTACTTC. Translation: CASSPSRGAYEQYF.

The chain has TRBV28 and TRBJ2-7, with 8 bases fitting TRBD1. This CDR3 is built from 17 residues. After removal of 2 bases from V and 2 bases from J, the junction contained 11 bases not matched to a gene. Germline V gene data show CDR1 as MDHEN and CDR2 as SYDVKM. For the CDR3, the DNA is TGTGCCAGCAGTTTAGGTTTTCGCAGGACAGGGACCTACGAGCAGTACTTC. Translating gives CASSLGFRRTGTYEQYF.

The CDR3 nucleotides read TGTGCCAGCAGTTTAGGAACAGGGGGCTCCTACGAGCAGTACTTC. This gives the protein CASSLGTGGSYEQYF. The V call is TRBV28, the J call TRBJ2-7; TRBD1 matches 8 bases. The CDR3 consists of 15 residues. Unmatched junction bases numbered 3, after V lost 2 bases and J lost 0 bases. Germline CDR1 MDHEN, CDR2 SYDVKM.

J is TRBJ1-3 and V is TRBV4-3; D not certain. This CDR3 is 18 amino acids long. Germline values: CDR1 LGHNA, CDR2 YSLEER. V was cut by 0 bases and J by 0 bases, with 15 bases left in between. CDR3 sequence: CASSQDYITVLSGNTIYF. The CDR3 nucleotides are TGCGCCAGCAGCCAAGATTATATAACAGTACTCTCTGGAAACACCATATATTTT.

J is TRBJ1-4 and V is TRBV30; 9 bases fit TRBD1. The CDR3 sequence is 13 residues long. With V trimmed by 4 bases and J by 7 bases, 4 bases remained unmatched. Germline CDR1 is GTSNPN and CDR2 is SVGIG (reference sequence). DNA for the CDR3: TGTGCCTGGAATCCGGGACAGGGTGAAAAACTGTTTTTT. Translated, it gives CAWNPGQGEKLFF.

J is TRBJ1-2 and V is TRBV5-1; tentative D call: TRBD1 (6 bases). The CDR3 is 13 residues long. Deletions cut 4 bases from V and 8 bases from J, with 15 bases between. The V gene's germline CDR1 is SGHRS and CDR2 YFSETQ. The CDR3, as DNA: TGCGCCAGCAGCCCTGGACAGTCGCGAGGCTACACCTTC. Its translation: CASSPGQSRGYTF.

V gene TRBV7-2 combines with J gene TRBJ2-7; perhaps TRBD1 as D (6 bases). V dropped 1 base and J dropped 3 bases, with 10 bases sitting between them. Germline CDR1 and CDR2: SGHTA and FQGNSA. CDR3 length: 14 residues. The CDR3: CASSLGRGIYEQYF. Here the CDR3 DNA reads TGTGCCAGCAGCTTAGGAAGGGGGATCTACGAGCAGTACTTC.

The genes are TRBV7-9 and TRBJ2-3; D remains ambiguous. CDR1 is SEHNR, CDR2 FQNEAQ, per germline (reference sequence). CDR3 size: 14 residues. The V end was cut by 5 bases, the J end by 4 bases, with 13 bases between. CDR3 in amino acids: CASSLLRPADTQYF. For the CDR3, the DNA is TGTGCCAGCAGCCTTCTGCGTCCGGCAGATACGCAGTATTTT.

This clone is a singleton in its sample. The rearrangement links TRBV7-9 to TRBJ2-5; 10 bases agree with TRBD1. Germline V CDR1 and CDR2: SEHNR, FQNEAQ (reference sequence). V dropped 5 bases and J dropped 8; count of bases not matched to a gene: 8. The CDR3 consists of 14 residues. The CDR3 DNA reads TGTGCCAGCAGCCGCCGACAGGGGGCTCTCACCCAGTACTTC. This codes for CASSRRQGALTQYF. The variable domain in full, with the rest retrieved from reference TRBV7-9 and TRBJ2-5, is DTGVSQNPRHKITKRGQNVTFRCDPISEHNRLYWYRQTLGQGPEFLTYFQNEAQLEKSRLLSDRFSAERPKGSFSTLEIQRTEQGDSAMYLCASSRRQGALTQYFGPGTRLLVL.

Concerning this clone: Germline is not matched at one junction end, which may reflect a read error. The V and J genes are TRBV7-2 and TRBJ2-3, with 15 bases that match TRBD2. The V gene's germline CDR1 is SGHTA and CDR2 FQGNSA. This CDR3 is built from 18 residues. CDR3 coding DNA: TGTGCCAGCAGCCATCGGACTAGCGGGAGGGCCCATACAGATACGCTGTATTTT. This codes for CASSHRTSGRAHTDTLYF. The full variable domain, with the rest looked up from reference TRBV7-2 and TRBJ2-3, is GAGVSQSPSNKVTEKGKDVELRCDPISGHTALYWYRQSLGQGLEFLIYFQGNSAPDKSGLPSDRFSAERTGGSVSTLTIQRTQQEDSAVYLCASSHRTSGRAHTDTLYFGPGTRLTVL.

The CDR3 spells CATPSRTGGPEQYF. For the CDR3, the DNA is TGTGCCACTCCGAGCCGGACAGGGGGCCCGGAGCAGTACTTC. The chain has TRBV27 and TRBJ2-7, with 11 bases that match TRBD1. The CDR3 consists of 14 residues. The V gene end was trimmed by 10 bases and the J gene end by 7 bases; junction bases not matched to a gene: 12. Germline CDR1 reads MNHEY; CDR2 reads SMNVEV (reference sequence).